This TCR beta chain comes out of a study of shared clonotypes between healthy human individuals. Overall study results and limits: The study found lower generation probabilities in non-shared clonotypes than in those shared by all four donors. Larger richness was generally estimated for naive than memory subsets.

V dropped 3 bases and J dropped 3; count of bases not matched to a gene: 4. CDR1 and CDR2 from the germline V gene are GTSNPN and SVGIG (reference sequence). This CDR3 contains 15 residues. This clone was counted at least ten times. Its antigen is as yet unknown. Here immunoSEQ multiplex PCR was the method, and the copy in TCRdb shows in-frame clones only, minus some. The sample includes about 110,000 clones, less than 75% seen only once; the top ten take approximately 24%. This chain uses TRBV30 with TRBJ2-2, with 10 bases that match TRBD1. The source of this sequence is a woman younger than 45 in good health. The sample taken for sequencing was memory CD8+ T cells sorted from blood. As for subset: CD45RO+ cells pooled with CCR7-negative TemRA cells. The DNA for the CDR3 is TGTGCCTGGAGAGGGGGGACAGGGGACACCGGGGAGCTGTTTTTT. Translating it yields CAWRGGTGDTGELFF. Based on the CDR3 plus reference TRBV30 and TRBJ2-2, the full variable domain is SQTIHQWPATLVQPVGSPLSLECTVEGTSNPNLYWYRQAAGRGLQLLFYSVGIGQISSEVPQNLSASRPQDRQFILSSKKLLLSDSGFYLCAWRGGTGDTGELFFGEGSRLTVL.